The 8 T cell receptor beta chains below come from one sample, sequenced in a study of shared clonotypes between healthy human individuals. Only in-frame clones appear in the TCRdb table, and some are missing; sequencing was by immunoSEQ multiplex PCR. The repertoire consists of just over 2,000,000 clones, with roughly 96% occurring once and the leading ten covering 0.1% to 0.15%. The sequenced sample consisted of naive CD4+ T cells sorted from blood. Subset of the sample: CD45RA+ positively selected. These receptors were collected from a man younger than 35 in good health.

In DNA form, the CDR3 reads TGTGCCAGCAGCTTAGCGCGGGGGACAGCCAGGCTCTACGAGCAGTACTTC. This translates into CASSLARGTARLYEQYF. The V call is TRBV7-2, the J call TRBJ2-7; D possibly uses TRBD1 or TRBD2 (7 bases each). The V gene's germline CDR1 is SGHTA and CDR2 FQGNSA. The CDR3 runs 17 residues. Trimming removed 0 bases from V and 3 bases from J, with 18 bases in between.

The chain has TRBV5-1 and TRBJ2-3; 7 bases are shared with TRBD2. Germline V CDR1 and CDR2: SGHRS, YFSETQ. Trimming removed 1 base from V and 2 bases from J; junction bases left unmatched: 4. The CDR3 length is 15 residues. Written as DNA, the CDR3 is TGCGCCAGCAGCTTGCGCGGGAGAGACACAGATACGCAGTATTTT. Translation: CASSLRGRDTDTQYF.

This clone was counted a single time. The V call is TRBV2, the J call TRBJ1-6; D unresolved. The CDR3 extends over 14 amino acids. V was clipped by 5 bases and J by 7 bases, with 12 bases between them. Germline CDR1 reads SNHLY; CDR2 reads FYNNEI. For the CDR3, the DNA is TGTGCCAGCAGTACCGGGATAGGGAATTCACCCCTCCACTTT. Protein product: CASSTGIGNSPLHF.

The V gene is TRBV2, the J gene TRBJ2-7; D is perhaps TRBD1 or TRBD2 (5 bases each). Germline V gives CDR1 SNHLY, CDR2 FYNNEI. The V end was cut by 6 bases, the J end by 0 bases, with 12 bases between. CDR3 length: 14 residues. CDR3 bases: TGTGCCAGCAGCGGGACGATGAGCTCCTACGAGCAGTACTTC. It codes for CASSGTMSSYEQYF.

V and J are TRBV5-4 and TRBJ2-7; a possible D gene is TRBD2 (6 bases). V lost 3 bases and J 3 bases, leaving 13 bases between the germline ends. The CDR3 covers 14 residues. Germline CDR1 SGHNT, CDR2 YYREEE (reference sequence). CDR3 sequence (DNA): TGTGCCAGCAGCTCAGGACTAACGAACTACGAGCAGTACTTC. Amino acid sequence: CASSSGLTNYEQYF. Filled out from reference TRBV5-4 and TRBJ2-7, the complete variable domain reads ETGVTQSPTHLIKTRGQQVTLRCSSQSGHNTVSWYQQALGQGPQFIFQYYREEENGRGNFPPRFSGLQFPNYSSELNVNALELDDSALYLCASSSGLTNYEQYFGPGTRLTVT.

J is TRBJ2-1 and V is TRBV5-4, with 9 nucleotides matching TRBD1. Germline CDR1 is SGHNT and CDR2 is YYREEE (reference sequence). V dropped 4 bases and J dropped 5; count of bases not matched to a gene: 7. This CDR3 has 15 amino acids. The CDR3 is CASSRTGVGDNEQFF. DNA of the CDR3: TGTGCCAGCAGCAGGACAGGGGTCGGGGACAATGAGCAGTTCTTC.

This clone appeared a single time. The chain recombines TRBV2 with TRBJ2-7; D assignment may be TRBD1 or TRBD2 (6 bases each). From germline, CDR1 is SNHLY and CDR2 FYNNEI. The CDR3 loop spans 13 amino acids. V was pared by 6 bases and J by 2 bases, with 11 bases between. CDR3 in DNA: TGTGCCAGCAGAGGGGGGACCCCCTACGAGCAGTACTTC. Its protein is CASRGGTPYEQYF.

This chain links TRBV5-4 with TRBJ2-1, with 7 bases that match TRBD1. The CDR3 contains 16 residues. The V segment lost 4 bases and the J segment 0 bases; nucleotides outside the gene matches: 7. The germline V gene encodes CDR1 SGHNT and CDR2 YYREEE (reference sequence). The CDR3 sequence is CASSDGTVSSYNEQFF. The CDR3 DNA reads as TGTGCCAGCAGCGACGGGACAGTGAGCTCCTACAATGAGCAGTTCTTC.